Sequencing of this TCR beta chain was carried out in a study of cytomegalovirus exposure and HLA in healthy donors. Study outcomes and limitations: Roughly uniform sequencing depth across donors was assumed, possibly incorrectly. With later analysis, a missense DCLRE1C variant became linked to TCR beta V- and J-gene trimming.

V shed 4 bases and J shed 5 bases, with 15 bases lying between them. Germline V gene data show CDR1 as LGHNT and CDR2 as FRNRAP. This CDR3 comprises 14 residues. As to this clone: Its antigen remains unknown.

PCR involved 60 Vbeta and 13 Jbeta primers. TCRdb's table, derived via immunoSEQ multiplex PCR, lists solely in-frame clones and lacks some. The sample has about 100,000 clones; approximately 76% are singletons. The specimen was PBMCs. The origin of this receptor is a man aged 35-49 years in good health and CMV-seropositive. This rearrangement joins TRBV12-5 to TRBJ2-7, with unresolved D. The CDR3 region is CASGSSPVENEQYF. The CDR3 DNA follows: TGTGCTAGTGGTTCGTCCCCGGTGGAGAACGAGCAGTACTTC.